The clone carrying this TCR beta chain has ten or more counts. Its antigen is unidentified. Each patient came to thyroid surgery without any prior treatment (of any kind). Looked up from germline, CDR1 is LNHDA and CDR2 is SQIVND (reference sequence). Trimming cost V 8 bases and J 0 bases, with 11 bases left between them. This CDR3 region has 14 residues. How the authors handled the data: Built for papillary thyroid cancer, a distant-metastasis classifier drew on CDR3 differences across clinicopathological groups. Via MiXCR, TCRdb re-called the PCR reads. In this record, the V and J calls reflect TCRdb's handling and not the investigators' own analysis. The sample has about 90,000 clones; over 8.5% are singletons. The source of the sample is a study of metastatic and nonmetastatic thyroid tumors. Overall study context: Peripheral blood and tumor or nodule samples from malignant and benign thyroid patients were compared. Notes on the study in general: In blood and tumor, TCR beta diversity was reportedly significantly higher in malignant thyroid tumors than in benign nodules.

This receptor was identified in a female donor with papillary thyroid cancer or a benign thyroid nodule (not recorded which). Some clones in this sample may be carry-over from other donors' samples. The V gene is TRBV19, the J gene TRBJ1-3; D is ambiguous. Material: blood. The CDR3 is CASGLGFSGNTIYF. In DNA, the CDR3 is TGTGCCAGTGGTCTGGGGTTCTCTGGAAACACCATATATTTT.